The present T cell receptor beta chain was sequenced within a study of regulatory T cells in long-lasting Graves disease. Study background: Antithyroid drug intake by newly diagnosed Graves' patients had lasted under 3 months.

This clonotype was observed a few times. The V gene lost 4 bases and the J gene lost 8 bases, with 14 bases spanning the gap. Germline CDR1 SGHAT, CDR2 FQNNGV. The CDR3 length is 14 residues. The sample's time point: newly diagnosed GD, antithyroid drugs for less than 3 months. From PBMCs, RNA was extracted and then used to make the TCR library. CDR3-region Arm-PCR and iRepertoire HTBI primers produced the TCR beta libraries. TCRdb fed the multiplex PCR reads into MiXCR, producing one record per CDR3 protein. This sample carries some 220,000 distinct CDR3 sequences, about 19% of them seen once, and the ten largest clones take 12%. This sample also belongs to another study, concerning T cells in Graves' hyperthyroidism and ophthalmopathy. That source adds: Over 18 months, lack of ophthalmopathy progression marked Graves' hyperthyroidism as stable.

The TCR sequence derives from a woman in her 30s with Graves disease. This sequence joins TRBV11-2 and TRBJ1-4; the D gene is possibly TRBD1 (6 bases). The sample in question was peripheral blood mononuclear cells (PBMCs), obtained at new diagnosis, from a patient treated with antithyroid drugs. This CDR3 reads CASSSGRGFEKLFF. The CDR3 DNA follows: TGTGCCAGCAGCTCCGGCAGGGGATTCGAAAAACTGTTTTTT.